The clone carrying this TCR beta chain has at least ten counts. The CDR3 totals 15 residues. Germline CDR1 and CDR2: LGHNA and YSLEER. V was pared by 2 bases and J by 6 bases, with 13 bases between. The sample is drawn from a study of T cells after yellow fever vaccination. One entry per CDR3 protein results from TCRdb running MiXCR on the 5' RACE reads. The sample has tens of thousands of distinct CDR3 sequences, more than 5.5% seen once. The clonotype was recovered from a young man who received the YFV17D yellow fever vaccine. The material was CD8+ T cells sorted from PBMCs, obtained 10 days after the first yellow fever vaccination. This rearrangement joins TRBV4-3 to TRBJ2-2; D may correspond to TRBD1 or TRBD2 (6 bases each). CDR3 protein: CASSQQGRKAGELFF. The CDR3, as DNA: TGCGCCAGCAGCCAACAGGGGAGGAAGGCCGGGGAGCTGTTTTTT.